The 27 T cell receptor beta chains presented below share a single source sample, sequenced in a study of T cells after yellow fever vaccination. TCRdb re-called the 5' RACE reads through MiXCR, storing one row per CDR3 protein. The table includes around 49,000 distinct CDR3 sequences, roughly 6.4% detected once. Sequenced here: CD8+ T cells not binding an NS4B(214-222) dextramer, sorted from PBMCs, sampled 45 days after the yellow fever booster vaccination. These receptors were collected from a man aged 30 to 45 who received the YFV17D yellow fever vaccine.

At least ten counts were recorded for this clonotype. The CDR3 DNA is TGTGCCACCTCCGTCACCTCTGGGGCCAACGTCCTGACTTTC. It encodes CATSVTSGANVLTF. J is TRBJ2-6 and V is TRBV2; D unresolved. CDR3 length: 14 residues. Trimming shortened V by 10 bases and J by 0 bases, and 10 bases separated the two germline ends. CDR1 and CDR2 from the germline V gene are SNHLY and FYNNEI.

The chain combines TRBV5-4 with TRBJ2-1; D is unresolved. V lost 0 bases and J lost 1, with 8 bases in between. The CDR3 is 15 amino acids. CDR1 is SGHNT, CDR2 YYREEE, per germline (reference sequence). As DNA, the CDR3 is TGTGCCAGCAGCTTGGGACCCGAATCCTACAATGAGCAGTTCTTC. It encodes CASSLGPESYNEQFF.

Many counts were recorded for this clonotype. The V and J genes are TRBV30 and TRBJ2-3; D unresolved. Germline values: CDR1 GTSNPN, CDR2 SVGIG (reference sequence). CDR3 size: 14 residues. Between the trimmed V and J ends, which lost 2 bases and 4 bases, there was a span of 13 bases. The CDR3 DNA follows: TGTGCCTGGAGTACTCCAGGCCCGGCAGATACGCAGTATTTT. Residues: CAWSTPGPADTQYF.

Ten or more counts support this clonotype. The genes are TRBV12-3 or TRBV12-4 and TRBJ2-2; 11 bases line up with TRBD2. V was pared by 3 bases and J by 7 bases, with 4 bases of the junction left unmatched. The CDR3 extends over 15 amino acids. In nucleotides, the CDR3 is TGTGCCAGCAGTTTTAGCGGGAGGGATATCGGGGAGCTGTTTTTT. It is translated as CASSFSGRDIGELFF.

The chain is built from TRBV30 and TRBJ2-7; D may be TRBD2 (6 bases). The CDR3 consists of 13 residues. Germline CDR1 reads GTSNPN; CDR2 reads SVGIG (reference sequence). Trimming removed 6 bases at V and 7 bases at J, with 19 bases between. The CDR3, as DNA: TGTGCCTGTTTCCGGGACCTGGGAGGAGAGCAGTACTTC. Its translation: CACFRDLGGEQYF. Variable domain in full (rest from reference TRBV30 and TRBJ2-7): SQTIHQWPATLVQPVGSPLSLECTVEGTSNPNLYWYRQAAGRGLQLLFYSVGIGQISSEVPQNLSASRPQDRQFILSSKKLLLSDSGFYLCACFRDLGGEQYFGPGTRLTVT.

This rearrangement joins TRBV27 to TRBJ2-3; D remains ambiguous. Germline CDR1 is MNHEY and CDR2 is SMNVEV (reference sequence). The CDR3 has 16 residues. Between the trimmed V and J ends, which lost 0 bases and 0 bases, there was a span of 10 bases. This CDR3 reads CASSLSISGSTDTQYF. CDR3 in DNA: TGTGCCAGCAGTTTATCGATTTCCGGGAGCACAGATACGCAGTATTTT.

In its sample, this clonotype was seen a few times. The chain links TRBV7-6 to TRBJ2-7; no firm D call. V was cut by 5 bases and J by 10 bases, with 21 bases left in between. Germline-derived CDR1 and CDR2 are SGHVS and FNYEAQ. This CDR3 has 14 residues. CDR3 in DNA: TGTGCCAGCAGCCCAACGCTCGGGCCAGCCGATCAGTACTTC. Its protein is CASSPTLGPADQYF.

This clonotype was observed at least ten times. The chain links TRBV28 to TRBJ2-7; D remains ambiguous. In germline, CDR1 is MDHEN, CDR2 SYDVKM. This CDR3 is built from 13 residues. With 3 bases removed from V and 1 base from J, the gap between germline ends came to 7 bases. DNA of the CDR3: TGTGCCAGCAGTTTCAAGGGATCCTACGAGCAGTACTTC. This translates into CASSFKGSYEQYF.

This clonotype was seen at least ten times. The chain combines TRBV7-2 with TRBJ2-5; 10 nucleotides align to TRBD2. This CDR3 is 15 amino acids long. The V segment lost 4 bases and the J segment 1 base; nucleotides outside the gene matches: 3. CDR1 is SGHTA, CDR2 FQGNSA, per germline. The CDR3 DNA reads as TGTGCCAGCAGCTCGTGGACTAGCGGCCAAGAGACCCAGTACTTC. Protein product: CASSSWTSGQETQYF.

Notes on this clonotype: A read error may be the cause here, since a much bigger clone is one base away. V is TRBV7-9 and J is TRBJ2-7; the D is unclear. CDR1 and CDR2 from the germline V gene are SEHNR and FQNEAQ (reference sequence). The CDR3 has 12 residues. CDR3 loop: CASSMIPYGQYF. DNA of the CDR3: TGTGCCAGCAGCATGATCCCCTACGGGCAGTACTTC.

This clonotype has just a few counts. The gene calls are TRBV15 and TRBJ2-1; 7 bases fit TRBD2. Germline V gives CDR1 LNHNV, CDR2 YYDKDF (reference sequence). V gave up 6 bases and J gave up 5 bases; unmatched junction bases: 7. The CDR3 covers 14 residues. CDR3 DNA sequence: TGTGCCACCAGTTCCGGGCTAGCGGACAATGAGCAGTTCTTC. As protein: CATSSGLADNEQFF.

The table lists this clonotype with many counts. The chain couples TRBV7-8 to TRBJ2-7, with D tentatively TRBD1 or TRBD2 (5 bases each). Germline V lookup: CDR1 SGHVS, CDR2 FQNEAQ. CDR3 length: 17 residues. With 3 bases removed from V and 2 bases from J, the gap between germline ends came to 20 bases. CDR3 loop: CASSFDTQWDHAYEQYF. CDR3 DNA sequence: TGTGCCAGCAGCTTTGACACCCAATGGGACCATGCCTACGAGCAGTACTTC.

The table lists this clonotype with many counts. The V and J genes are TRBV12-3 or TRBV12-4 and TRBJ2-1; D possibly corresponds to TRBD2 (6 bases). CDR3 length: 15 amino acids. Trimming took off 4 bases at V and 3 bases at J, with 13 bases between the two ends. CDR3 region: CASSSPRLVYNEQFF. The CDR3, as DNA: TGTGCCAGCAGTTCACCTCGACTAGTCTACAATGAGCAGTTCTTC.

This clonotype was detected ten times or more. The chain recombines TRBV7-9 with TRBJ2-5; 7 bases are a match to TRBD2. CDR1 SEHNR and CDR2 FQNEAQ come from the germline V gene (reference sequence). The CDR3 spans 13 residues. V dropped 11 bases and J dropped 5; count of bases not matched to a gene: 11. The CDR3 protein is CAGVAGPRETQYF. CDR3 bases: TGTGCCGGAGTAGCGGGCCCTCGGGAGACCCAGTACTTC.

About this clonotype: This may arise from a read error, as a much more abundant clone is one base away. The V call is TRBV27, the J call TRBJ2-1; D is unresolved. This CDR3 spans 12 amino acids. Trimming took off 5 bases at V and 8 bases at J, with 10 bases between the two ends. Germline-derived CDR1 and CDR2 are MNHEY and SMNVEV (reference sequence). The CDR3 coding sequence is TGTGCCAGCAGTGCCTACGAGGATGAGCAGTTCTTC. Protein sequence: CASSAYEDEQFF.

This clonotype was detected ten times or more. V gene TRBV7-9 combines with J gene TRBJ2-1; maybe TRBD2 (5 bases). The CDR3 length is 13 residues. V was cut by 5 bases and J by 8 bases, with 13 bases left in between. CDR1 and CDR2 (germline): SEHNR, FQNEAQ (reference sequence). The CDR3 bases are TGTGCCAGCAGCCAGACTAACCTTCATGAGCAGTTCTTC. It is translated as CASSQTNLHEQFF.

This clonotype occurred many times. The V gene is TRBV29-1, the J gene TRBJ2-7, with D unresolved. CDR3 length: 13 amino acids. With 5 bases removed from V and 4 bases from J, the gap between germline ends came to 15 bases. Germline loops: CDR1 SQVTM, CDR2 ANQGSEA. The CDR3 region has the DNA TGCAGCGTTAGTTCATCCTTGGGTTACGAGCAGTACTTC. Its protein is CSVSSSLGYEQYF.

This clonotype was picked up many times. The rearrangement links TRBV6-5 to TRBJ1-2; possible D gene TRBD1, 5 bases. V shed 0 bases and J shed 8 bases, with 10 bases lying between them. The germline CDR1 and CDR2 sequences are MNHEY and SVGAGI. The CDR3 runs to 13 residues. CDR3 amino acids: CASSYSGGEGYTF. The CDR3 DNA sequence: TGTGCCAGCAGTTACTCGGGAGGGGAAGGCTACACCTTC.

On this clonotype: This may be a read error: a much more frequent sequence differs by one nucleotide. The chain has TRBV4-3 and TRBJ2-7, with no clear D. Looked up from germline, CDR1 is LGHNA and CDR2 is YSLEER. The CDR3 is 13 residues long. V lost 3 bases and J 6 bases, leaving 12 bases between the germline ends. CDR3 in DNA: TGCGCCAGCAGCCAGGGCATTTTCTCCGAGCAGTACTTC. Protein: CASSQGIFSEQYF.

Ten or more counts support this clonotype. The V and J genes are TRBV4-3 and TRBJ2-1, with 7 bases identical to TRBD1. Germline values: CDR1 LGHNA, CDR2 YSLEER. The length of the CDR3 is 17 residues. V gave up 8 bases and J gave up 2 bases; unmatched junction bases: 15. The CDR3 DNA follows: TGCGCCAGCGGAGACAGGGTGACAACCATCCCCTACAATGAGCAGTTCTTC. It is translated as CASGDRVTTIPYNEQFF.

This clonotype has ten or more counts. V usage is TRBV4-2 and J usage is TRBJ2-1, with 9 bases lining up with TRBD1. The V segment lost 1 base and the J segment 9 bases; nucleotides outside the gene matches: 7. CDR1 LGHNA and CDR2 YNFKEQ come from the germline V gene. The CDR3 extends over 15 amino acids. The CDR3 sequence is CASSQGGTGFGEQFF. CDR3 coding DNA: TGTGCCAGCAGCCAAGGTGGGACAGGGTTTGGTGAGCAGTTCTTC.

This clonotype came up many times. The V gene is TRBV12-3 or TRBV12-4, the J gene TRBJ2-3; 7 nucleotides line up with TRBD1. Trimming at V came to 1 base and at J to 3 bases, leaving 4 bases not matched to a gene. This CDR3 has 15 amino acids. In DNA, the CDR3 is TGTGCCAGCAGTTTAGAAGACAGGGCGACAGATACGCAGTATTTT. This gives the protein CASSLEDRATDTQYF.

J is TRBJ2-3 and V is TRBV18; the D is unclear. Trimming left V 3 bases short and J 3 bases short, with 7 bases between. This CDR3 comprises 13 residues. CDR1 and CDR2 from the germline V gene are KGHSH and LQKENI. The CDR3 region is CASSPVATDTQYF. DNA for the CDR3: TGTGCCAGCTCACCTGTGGCGACAGATACGCAGTATTTT.

This clonotype was seen a handful of times. The rearrangement links TRBV6-2 or TRBV6-3 to TRBJ2-1, with TRBD2 matching 13 bases. With 11 bases clipped from V and 6 bases from J, the junction kept 13 bases outside the gene matches. The CDR3 covers 16 residues. Germline V gene lookup returns CDR1 MNHEY and CDR2 SVGEGT. The CDR3 reads CAPLAGGPPTRNEQFF. DNA for the CDR3: TGTGCCCCACTAGCGGGAGGGCCCCCCACACGCAATGAGCAGTTCTTC.

This clonotype was observed many times. The chain employs TRBV11-1 and TRBJ2-1; TRBD2 matches at 12 bases. Germline CDR1 SGHAT, CDR2 FQDESV (reference sequence). V was clipped by 2 bases and J by 11 bases; unmatched bases: 16. The CDR3 has 18 residues. CDR3 in DNA: TGTGCCAGCAGCTTAAGGCTAGCGGGAGGGCCAAATAATGAACAGCAGTTCTTC. Its protein product is CASSLRLAGGPNNEQQFF.

This clonotype was observed a single time. This may arise from a read error, as a much more abundant clone is one base away. The chain employs TRBV5-4 and TRBJ2-1, with D possibly being TRBD2 (6 bases). Looked up from germline, CDR1 is SGHNT and CDR2 is YYREEE (reference sequence). Trimming removed 3 bases at V and 11 bases at J, with 15 bases between. This CDR3 contains 13 residues. The CDR3 loop reads CASSYQGGNKQFF. For the CDR3, the DNA is TGTGCCAGCAGCTACCAGGGCGGGAATAAGCAGTTCTTC.

This clonotype was picked up many times. This sequence joins TRBV13 and TRBJ2-1, with D possibly matching TRBD1 (6 bases). The V end was cut by 4 bases, the J end by 0 bases, with 10 bases between. The CDR3 has 15 residues. Germline V gives CDR1 PRHDT, CDR2 FYEKMQ (reference sequence). The CDR3 region is CASSSTDSSYNEQFF. CDR3 DNA sequence: TGTGCCAGCAGCTCGACGGACAGCTCCTACAATGAGCAGTTCTTC.